This record looks at one TCR beta chain sequence and its context. The antigen is not known. The data belong to a study of OX40 agonist ivuxolimab in advanced cancers. Study at large: Every 2 weeks, ivuxolimab was infused into the patients intravenously at between 0.01 and 10 mg/kg. The study's findings and limits: Fewer expanded clones were found on average in CD4+ than in CD8+ T cells. Among the lowest peripheral clonal expansion occurred in 0.1-3.0 mg/kg partial responders.

V shed 8 bases and J 8 bases; nucleotides not matched to a gene: 13. The CDR3 has 15 amino acids. Germline-derived CDR1 and CDR2 are MDHEN and SYDVKM. Systemic immunosuppression or a history of autoimmune disease excluded patients. The table came from immunoSEQ multiplex PCR; TCRdb's copy has only in-frame clones and leaves some out. This repertoire shows around 82,000 clones, about 86% found once; its top ten account for approximately 0.76%. The clonotype originates from an adult with an advanced solid tumor such as melanoma, head and neck, liver or kidney cancer. The sequencing here drew on CD4+ or CD8+ T cells sorted from blood, taken in a trial of the OX40 agonist ivuxolimab. J is TRBJ2-1 and V is TRBV28; 9 bases match TRBD2. For the CDR3, the DNA is TGTGCCAGCGGCTTAACCGGGACTAGCAACGATGAGCAGTTCTTC. Protein: CASGLTGTSNDEQFF.